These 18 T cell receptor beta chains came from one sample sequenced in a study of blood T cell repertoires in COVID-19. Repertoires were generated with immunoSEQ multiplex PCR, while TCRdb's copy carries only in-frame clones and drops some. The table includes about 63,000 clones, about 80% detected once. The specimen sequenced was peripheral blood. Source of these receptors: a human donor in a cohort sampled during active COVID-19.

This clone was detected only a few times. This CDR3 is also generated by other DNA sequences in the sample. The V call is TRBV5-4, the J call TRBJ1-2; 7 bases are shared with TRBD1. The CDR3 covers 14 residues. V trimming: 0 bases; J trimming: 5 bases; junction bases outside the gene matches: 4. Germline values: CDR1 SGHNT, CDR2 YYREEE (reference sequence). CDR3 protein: CASSLVGQNYGYTF. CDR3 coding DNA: TGTGCCAGCAGCTTGGTGGGACAGAATTATGGCTACACCTTC.

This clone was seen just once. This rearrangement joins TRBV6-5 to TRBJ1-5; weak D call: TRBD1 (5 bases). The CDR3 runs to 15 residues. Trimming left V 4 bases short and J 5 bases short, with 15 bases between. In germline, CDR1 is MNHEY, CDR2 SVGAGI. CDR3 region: CASSLRATAYQPQHF. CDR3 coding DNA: TGTGCCAGCAGTTTACGGGCGACAGCGTATCAGCCCCAGCATTTT.

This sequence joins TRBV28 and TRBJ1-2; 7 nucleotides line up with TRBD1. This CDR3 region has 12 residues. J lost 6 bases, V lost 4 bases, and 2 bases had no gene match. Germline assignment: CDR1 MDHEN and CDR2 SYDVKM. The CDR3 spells CASSSGQDGYTF. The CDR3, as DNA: TGTGCCAGCAGTTCAGGACAGGATGGCTACACCTTC.

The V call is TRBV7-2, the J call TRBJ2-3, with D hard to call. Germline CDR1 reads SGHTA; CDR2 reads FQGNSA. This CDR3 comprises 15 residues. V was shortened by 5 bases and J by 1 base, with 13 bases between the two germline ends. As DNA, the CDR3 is TGTGCCAGCAGCCTCACGTCACGGGGCACAGATACGCAGTATTTT. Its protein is CASSLTSRGTDTQYF.

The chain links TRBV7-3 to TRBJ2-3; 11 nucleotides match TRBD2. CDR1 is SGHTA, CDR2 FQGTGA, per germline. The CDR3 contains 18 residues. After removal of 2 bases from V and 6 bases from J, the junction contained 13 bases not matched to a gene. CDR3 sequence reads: CASSLRRGSGREGDTQYF. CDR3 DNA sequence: TGTGCCAGCAGCTTACGGAGGGGTAGCGGGAGGGAAGGGGATACGCAGTATTTT.

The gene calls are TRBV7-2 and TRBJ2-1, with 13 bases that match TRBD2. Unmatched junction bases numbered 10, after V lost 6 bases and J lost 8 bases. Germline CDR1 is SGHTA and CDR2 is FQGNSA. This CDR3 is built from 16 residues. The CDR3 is CASRVGGTSGTHEQFF. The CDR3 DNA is TGTGCCAGCAGGGTAGGGGGGACTAGCGGGACCCATGAGCAGTTCTTC.

The CDR3 spells CAWSPRGGNYGYTF. The DNA of the CDR3 is TGTGCCTGGAGTCCCAGGGGCGGGAACTATGGCTACACCTTC. The chain employs TRBV30 and TRBJ1-2; D perhaps matches TRBD1 (6 bases). The length of the CDR3 is 14 residues. V was cut by 2 bases and J by 2 bases, with 12 bases left in between. CDR1 is GTSNPN and CDR2 is SVGIG in the germline V gene (reference sequence).

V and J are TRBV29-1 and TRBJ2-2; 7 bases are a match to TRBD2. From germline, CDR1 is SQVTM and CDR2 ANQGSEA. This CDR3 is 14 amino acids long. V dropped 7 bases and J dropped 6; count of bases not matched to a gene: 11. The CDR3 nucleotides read TGCAGCGCAGAGACGGGGGGTTCCCCCGGGGAGCTGTTTTTT. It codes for CSAETGGSPGELFF.

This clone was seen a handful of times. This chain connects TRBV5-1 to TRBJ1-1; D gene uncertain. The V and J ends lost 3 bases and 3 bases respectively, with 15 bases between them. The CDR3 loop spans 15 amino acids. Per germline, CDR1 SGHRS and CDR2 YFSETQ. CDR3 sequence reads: CASSWAGGGDTEAFF. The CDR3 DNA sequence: TGCGCCAGCAGCTGGGCCGGAGGCGGGGACACTGAAGCTTTCTTT.

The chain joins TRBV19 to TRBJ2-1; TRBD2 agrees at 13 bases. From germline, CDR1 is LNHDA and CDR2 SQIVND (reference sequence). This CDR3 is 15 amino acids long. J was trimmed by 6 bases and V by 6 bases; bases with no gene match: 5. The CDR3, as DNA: TGTGCCAGTAGGTTTGGGACTAGCGGGATCAATGAGCAGTTCTTC. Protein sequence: CASRFGTSGINEQFF.

The chain's CDR3 is CASSRGPKQPQHF. The CDR3 DNA follows: TGTGCCAGCAGTAGGGGGCCCAAACAGCCCCAGCATTTT. This chain joins TRBV12-3 or TRBV12-4 and TRBJ1-5, with 7 nucleotides matching TRBD1. This CDR3 spans 13 amino acids. The V gene end was trimmed by 5 bases and the J gene end by 7 bases; junction bases not matched to a gene: 5.

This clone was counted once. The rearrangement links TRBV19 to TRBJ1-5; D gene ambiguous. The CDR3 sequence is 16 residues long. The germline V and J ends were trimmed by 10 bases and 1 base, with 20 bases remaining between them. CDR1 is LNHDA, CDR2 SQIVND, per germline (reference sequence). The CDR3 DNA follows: TGTGCCACCCAAGTGGGCCGAGCGGAGAGCAATCAGCCCCAGCATTTT. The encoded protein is CATQVGRAESNQPQHF.

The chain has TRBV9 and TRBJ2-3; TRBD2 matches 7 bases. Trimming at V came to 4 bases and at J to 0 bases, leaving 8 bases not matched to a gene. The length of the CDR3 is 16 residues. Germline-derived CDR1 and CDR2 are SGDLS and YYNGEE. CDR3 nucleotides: TGTGCCAGCAGCCCACGAGAGCGGGGAAGCACAGATACGCAGTATTTT. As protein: CASSPRERGSTDTQYF.

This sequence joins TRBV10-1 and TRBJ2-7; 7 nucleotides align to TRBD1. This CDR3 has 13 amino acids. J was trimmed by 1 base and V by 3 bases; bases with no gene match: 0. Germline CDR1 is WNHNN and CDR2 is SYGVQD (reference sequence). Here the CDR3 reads CASSDRGSYEQYF. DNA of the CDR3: TGCGCCAGCAGTGACAGGGGGTCCTACGAGCAGTACTTC.

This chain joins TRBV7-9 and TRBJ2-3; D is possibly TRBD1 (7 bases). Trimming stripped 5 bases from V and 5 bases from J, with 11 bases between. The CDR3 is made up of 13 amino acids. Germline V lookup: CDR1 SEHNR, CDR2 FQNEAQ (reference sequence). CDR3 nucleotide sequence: TGTGCCAGCAGCCAGGGGGAGGTAGATACGCAGTATTTT. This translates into CASSQGEVDTQYF.

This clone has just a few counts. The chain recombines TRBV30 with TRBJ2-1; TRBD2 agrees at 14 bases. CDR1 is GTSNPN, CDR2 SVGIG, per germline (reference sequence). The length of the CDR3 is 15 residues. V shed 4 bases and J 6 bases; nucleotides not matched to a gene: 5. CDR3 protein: CAWTLGLAGGNEQFF. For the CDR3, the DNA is TGTGCCTGGACACTCGGACTAGCGGGAGGCAATGAGCAGTTCTTC.

In nucleotides, the CDR3 is TGTGCCAGCAGCCGGGACAGGGCAGAGACCCAGTACTTC. Translated: CASSRDRAETQYF. The genes are TRBV7-8 and TRBJ2-5; 9 bases match TRBD1. Germline V gene lookup returns CDR1 SGHVS and CDR2 FQNEAQ. The CDR3 length is 13 residues. V shed 5 bases and J 4 bases; nucleotides not matched to a gene: 2.

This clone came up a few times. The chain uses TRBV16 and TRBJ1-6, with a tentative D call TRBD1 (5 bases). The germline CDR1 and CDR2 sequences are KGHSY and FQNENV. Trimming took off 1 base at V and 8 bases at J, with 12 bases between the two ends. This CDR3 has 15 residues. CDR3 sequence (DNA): TGTGCCAGCAGCCAATTCGGGGGGAGAGATTCACCCCTCCACTTT. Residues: CASSQFGGRDSPLHF.